Here is one TCR beta chain with its context. Antigen specificity is unknown. Blood draws occurred at baseline, cycle 4 day 1, and cycle 7 day 1. Libraries were prepared by immunoSEQ multiplex PCR; TCRdb keeps only in-frame clonotypes and omits some of them. Of nearly 55,000 clones detected, about 89% appear once; the ten largest clones hold 1.2% to 1.5%. This CDR3 spans 18 amino acids. CDR1 and CDR2 from the germline V gene are SGHVS and FQNEAQ. The ends lost 1 base at V and 1 base at J; junction bases unmatched: 10. The data stem from a study of OX40 agonist ivuxolimab in advanced cancers. Study-level information: Earlier anti-PD-1, anti-PD-L1 or anti-CTLA-4 therapy was permitted; roughly 37% had received some. Study results and caveats: Both CD4+ and CD8+ T cell populations in blood had undergone clonal expansion by week 6 at 0.1 to 3.0 mg/kg.

The source is an adult with an advanced solid tumor such as melanoma, head and neck, liver or kidney cancer. The starting material was CD4+ or CD8+ T cells sorted from blood, obtained in a trial of the OX40 agonist ivuxolimab. The chain has TRBV7-8 and TRBJ1-1; 9 nucleotides agree with TRBD1. The CDR3 here is CASSLVPWDRVKNTEAFF. DNA of the CDR3: TGTGCCAGCAGCTTAGTACCTTGGGACAGGGTAAAGAACACTGAAGCTTTCTTT.